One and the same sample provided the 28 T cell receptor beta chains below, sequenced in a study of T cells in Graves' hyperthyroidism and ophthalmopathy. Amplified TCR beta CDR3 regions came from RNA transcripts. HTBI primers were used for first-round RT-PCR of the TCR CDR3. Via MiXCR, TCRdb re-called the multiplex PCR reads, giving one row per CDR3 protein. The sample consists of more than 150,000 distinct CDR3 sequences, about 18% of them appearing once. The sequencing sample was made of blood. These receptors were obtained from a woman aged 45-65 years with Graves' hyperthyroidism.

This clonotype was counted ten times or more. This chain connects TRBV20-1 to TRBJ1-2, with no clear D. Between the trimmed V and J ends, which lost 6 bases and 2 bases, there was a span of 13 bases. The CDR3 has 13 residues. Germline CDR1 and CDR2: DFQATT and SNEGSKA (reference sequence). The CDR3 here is CSASIGLNYGYTF. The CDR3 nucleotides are TGCAGTGCCTCGATCGGACTGAACTATGGCTACACCTTC.

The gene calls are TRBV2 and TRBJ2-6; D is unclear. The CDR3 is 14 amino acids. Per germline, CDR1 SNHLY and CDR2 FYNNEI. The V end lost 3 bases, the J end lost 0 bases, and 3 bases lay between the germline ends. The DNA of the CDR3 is TGTGCCAGCAGTGATGGCTCTGGGGCCAACGTCCTGACTTTC. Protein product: CASSDGSGANVLTF.

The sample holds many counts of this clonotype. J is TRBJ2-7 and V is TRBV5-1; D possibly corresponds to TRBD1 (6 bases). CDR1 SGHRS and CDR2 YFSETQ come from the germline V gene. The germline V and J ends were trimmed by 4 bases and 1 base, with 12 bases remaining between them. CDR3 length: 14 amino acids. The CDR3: CASSNRAKSYEQYF. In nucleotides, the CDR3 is TGCGCCAGCAGCAACAGGGCCAAATCCTACGAGCAGTACTTC.

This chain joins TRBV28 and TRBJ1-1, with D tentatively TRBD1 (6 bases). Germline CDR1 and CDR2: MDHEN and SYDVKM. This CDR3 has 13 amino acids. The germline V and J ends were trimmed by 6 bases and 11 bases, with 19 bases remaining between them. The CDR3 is CASRVTGVSSAFF. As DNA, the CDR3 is TGTGCCAGCAGGGTGACAGGCGTTTCGTCGGCTTTCTTT.

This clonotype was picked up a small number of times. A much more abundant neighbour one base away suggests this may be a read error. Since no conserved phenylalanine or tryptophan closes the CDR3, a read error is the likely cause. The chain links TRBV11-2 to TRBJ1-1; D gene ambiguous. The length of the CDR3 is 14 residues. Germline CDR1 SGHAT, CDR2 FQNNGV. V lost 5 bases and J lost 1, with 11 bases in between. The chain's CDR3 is CASSPLLRNTEAFL. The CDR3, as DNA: TGTGCCAGCAGCCCTCTACTTCGGAACACTGAAGCTTTCCTT.

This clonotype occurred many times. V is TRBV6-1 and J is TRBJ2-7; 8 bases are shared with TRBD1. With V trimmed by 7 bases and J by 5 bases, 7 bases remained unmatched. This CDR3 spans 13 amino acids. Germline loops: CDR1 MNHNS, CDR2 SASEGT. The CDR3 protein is CASTLDRVHEQYF. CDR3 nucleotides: TGTGCCAGCACTCTGGACAGGGTCCACGAGCAGTACTTC.

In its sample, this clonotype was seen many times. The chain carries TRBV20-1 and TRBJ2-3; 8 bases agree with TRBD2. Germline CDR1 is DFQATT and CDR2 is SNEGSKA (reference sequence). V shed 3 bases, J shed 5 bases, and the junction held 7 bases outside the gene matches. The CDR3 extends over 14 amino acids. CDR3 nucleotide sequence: TGCAGTGCTAGTTTGCGGGGGGACGGAGATACGCAGTATTTT. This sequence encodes CSASLRGDGDTQYF.

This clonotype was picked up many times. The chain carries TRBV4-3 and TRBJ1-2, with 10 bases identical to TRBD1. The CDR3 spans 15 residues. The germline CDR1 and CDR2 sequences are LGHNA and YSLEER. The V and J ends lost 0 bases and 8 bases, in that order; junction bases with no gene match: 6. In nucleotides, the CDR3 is TGCGCCAGCAGCCAAGATTGGGGACAGGGGCTCGGCTACACCTTC. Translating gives CASSQDWGQGLGYTF.

DNA of the CDR3: TGTGCCAGCAGCTTCGGTAGGATGTACGAGCAGTACTTC. Translation: CASSFGRMYEQYF. V usage is TRBV11-2 and J usage is TRBJ2-7; D unclear. Germline V gene lookup returns CDR1 SGHAT and CDR2 FQNNGV. V lost 3 bases to trimming and J lost 4 bases, with 10 bases between them. The CDR3 has 13 residues.

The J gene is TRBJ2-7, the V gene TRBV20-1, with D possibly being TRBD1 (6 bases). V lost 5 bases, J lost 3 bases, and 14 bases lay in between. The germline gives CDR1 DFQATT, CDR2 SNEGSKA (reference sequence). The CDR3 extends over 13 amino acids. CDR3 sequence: CSAAWTVDYEQYF. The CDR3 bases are TGCAGTGCTGCCTGGACAGTGGACTACGAGCAGTACTTC.

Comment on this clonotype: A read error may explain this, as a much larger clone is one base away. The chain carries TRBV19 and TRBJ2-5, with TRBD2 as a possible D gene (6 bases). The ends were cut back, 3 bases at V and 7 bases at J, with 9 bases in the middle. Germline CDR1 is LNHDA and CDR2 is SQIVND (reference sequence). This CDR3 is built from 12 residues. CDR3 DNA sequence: TGTGCCAGTAGTATCCGGGGAGGGACCCAGTACTTC. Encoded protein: CASSIRGGTQYF. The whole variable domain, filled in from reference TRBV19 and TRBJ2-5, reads DGGITQSPKYLFRKEGQNVTLSCEQNLNHDAMYWYRQDPGQGLRLIYYSQIVNDFQKGDIAEGYSVSREKKESFPLTVTSAQKNPTAFYLCASSIRGGTQYFGPGTRLLVL.

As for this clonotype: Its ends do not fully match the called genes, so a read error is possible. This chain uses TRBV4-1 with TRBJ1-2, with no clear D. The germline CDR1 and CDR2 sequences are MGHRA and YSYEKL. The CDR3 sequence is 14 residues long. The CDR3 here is CVSSQGTFGYGYTF. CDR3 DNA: TGCGTCAGCAGCCAAGGAACCTTCGGCTATGGCTACACCTTC.

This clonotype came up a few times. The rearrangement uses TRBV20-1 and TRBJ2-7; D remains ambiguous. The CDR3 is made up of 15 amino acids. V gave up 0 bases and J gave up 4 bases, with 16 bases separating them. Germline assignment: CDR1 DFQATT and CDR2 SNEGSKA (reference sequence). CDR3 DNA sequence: TGCAGTGCTAGAGATCCAACGATCCCCTCGTACGAGCAGTACTTC. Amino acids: CSARDPTIPSYEQYF.

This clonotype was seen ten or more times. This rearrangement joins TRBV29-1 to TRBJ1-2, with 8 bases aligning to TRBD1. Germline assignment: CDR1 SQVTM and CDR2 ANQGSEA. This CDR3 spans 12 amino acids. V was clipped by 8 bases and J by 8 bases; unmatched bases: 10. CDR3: CSYRQGRGGYTF. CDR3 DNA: TGCAGCTACCGACAGGGGCGAGGAGGCTACACCTTC.

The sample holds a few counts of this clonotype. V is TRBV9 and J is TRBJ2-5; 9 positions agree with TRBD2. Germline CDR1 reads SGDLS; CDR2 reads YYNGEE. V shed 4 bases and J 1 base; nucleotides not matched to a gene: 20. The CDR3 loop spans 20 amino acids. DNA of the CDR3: TGTGCCAGCAGCCCTACTCTCAACCTAATAGCGGGGGAACCCCAAGAGACCCAGTACTTC. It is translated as CASSPTLNLIAGEPQETQYF.

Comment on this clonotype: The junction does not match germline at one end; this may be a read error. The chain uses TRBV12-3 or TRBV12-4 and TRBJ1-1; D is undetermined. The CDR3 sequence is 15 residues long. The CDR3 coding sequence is TGTGCCAGCCGTTTGGCCAGGTGGATGAACACTGAAGCTTTCTTT. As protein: CASRLARWMNTEAFF.

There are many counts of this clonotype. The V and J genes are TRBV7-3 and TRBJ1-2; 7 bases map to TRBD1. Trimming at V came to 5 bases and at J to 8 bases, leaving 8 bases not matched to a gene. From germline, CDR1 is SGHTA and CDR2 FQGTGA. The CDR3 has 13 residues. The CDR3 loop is CASSQNTGAGYTF. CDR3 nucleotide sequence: TGTGCCAGCAGCCAAAACACAGGGGCCGGCTACACCTTC.

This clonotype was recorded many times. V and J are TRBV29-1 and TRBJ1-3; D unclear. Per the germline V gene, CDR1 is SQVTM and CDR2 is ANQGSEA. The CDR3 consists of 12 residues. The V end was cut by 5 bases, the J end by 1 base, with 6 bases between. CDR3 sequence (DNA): TGCAGCGTTCGGCATTCTGGAAACACCATATATTTT. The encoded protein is CSVRHSGNTIYF.

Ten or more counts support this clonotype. The CDR3 region has the DNA TGTGCCAGCAGTCAGACCATAGGGTACCAAGAGACCCAGTACTTC. This encodes CASSQTIGYQETQYF. The J gene is TRBJ2-5, the V gene TRBV12-3 or TRBV12-4, with D unclear. The CDR3 extends over 15 amino acids. V lost 5 bases to trimming and J lost 0 bases, with 13 bases between them.

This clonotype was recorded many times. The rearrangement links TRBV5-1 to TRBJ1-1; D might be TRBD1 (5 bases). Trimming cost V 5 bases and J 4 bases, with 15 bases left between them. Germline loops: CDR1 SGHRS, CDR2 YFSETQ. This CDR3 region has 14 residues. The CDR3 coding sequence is TGCGCCAGCAGTCAAGGCCCCGGGGGCACTGAAGCTTTCTTT. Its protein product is CASSQGPGGTEAFF.

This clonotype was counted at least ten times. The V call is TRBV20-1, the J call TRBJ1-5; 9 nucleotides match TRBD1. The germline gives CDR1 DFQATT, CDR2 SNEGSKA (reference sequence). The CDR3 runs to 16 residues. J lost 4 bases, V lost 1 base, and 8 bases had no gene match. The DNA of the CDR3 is TGCAGTGCTAGAGTAACAGGGGGCGCCGGGAATCAGCCCCAGCATTTT. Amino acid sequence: CSARVTGGAGNQPQHF.

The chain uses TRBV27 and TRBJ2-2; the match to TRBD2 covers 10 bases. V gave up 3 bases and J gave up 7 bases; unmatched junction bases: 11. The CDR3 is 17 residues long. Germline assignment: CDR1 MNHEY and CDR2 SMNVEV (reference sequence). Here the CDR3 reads CASSFQQLAGRIGELFF. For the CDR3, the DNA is TGTGCCAGCAGTTTCCAGCAACTAGCGGGAAGGATCGGGGAGCTGTTTTTT.

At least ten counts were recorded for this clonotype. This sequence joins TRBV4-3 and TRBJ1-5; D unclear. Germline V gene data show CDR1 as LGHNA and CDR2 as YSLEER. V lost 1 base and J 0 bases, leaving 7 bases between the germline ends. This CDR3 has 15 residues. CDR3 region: CASSQVAASNQPQHF. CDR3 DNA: TGCGCCAGCAGCCAAGTAGCAGCTAGCAATCAGCCCCAGCATTTT.

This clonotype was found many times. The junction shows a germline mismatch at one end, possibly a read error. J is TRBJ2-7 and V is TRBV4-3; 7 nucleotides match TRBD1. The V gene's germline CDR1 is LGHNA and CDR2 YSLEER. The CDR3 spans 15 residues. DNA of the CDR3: TGCGCCAGCAGCCAGCGACAGGGCGACCCTACGAGCAGTATATTC. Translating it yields CASSQRQGDPTSSIF.

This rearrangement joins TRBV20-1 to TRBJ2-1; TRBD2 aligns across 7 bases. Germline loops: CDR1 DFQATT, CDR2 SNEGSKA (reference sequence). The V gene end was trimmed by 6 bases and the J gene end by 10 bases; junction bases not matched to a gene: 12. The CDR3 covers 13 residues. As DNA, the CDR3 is TGCAGTGCGGGGGGGGGTTACAATGGGGAGCAGTTCTTC. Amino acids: CSAGGGYNGEQFF.

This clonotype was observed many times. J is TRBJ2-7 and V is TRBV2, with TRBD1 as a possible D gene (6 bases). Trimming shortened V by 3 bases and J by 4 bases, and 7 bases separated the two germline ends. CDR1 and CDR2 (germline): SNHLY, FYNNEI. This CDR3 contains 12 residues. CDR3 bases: TGTGCCAGCAGTGAGAGGGGGTACGAGCAGTACTTC. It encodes CASSERGYEQYF.

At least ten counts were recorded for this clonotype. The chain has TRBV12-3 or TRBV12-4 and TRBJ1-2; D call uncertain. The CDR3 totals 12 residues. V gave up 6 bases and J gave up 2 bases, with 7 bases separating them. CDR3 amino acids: CASSPRNYGYTF. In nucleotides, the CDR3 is TGTGCCAGCAGCCCTAGAAACTATGGCTACACCTTC.

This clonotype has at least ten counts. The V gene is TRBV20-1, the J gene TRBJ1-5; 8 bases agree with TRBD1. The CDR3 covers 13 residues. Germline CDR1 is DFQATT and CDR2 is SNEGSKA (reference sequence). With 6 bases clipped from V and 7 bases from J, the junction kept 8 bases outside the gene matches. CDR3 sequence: CSAPGGASQPQHF. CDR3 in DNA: TGCAGTGCCCCAGGGGGCGCTTCGCAGCCCCAGCATTTT.